This TCR beta chain was obtained from a study of control samples from healthy donors and cancer patients. Clones were read by immunoSEQ multiplex PCR, and TCRdb kept only the in-frame ones, dropping some. The sample records about 120,000 clones, about 89% being singletons. This clone was recorded once. Trimming pared 5 bases from V and 5 bases from J, leaving 6 bases between. This CDR3 contains 12 residues. Looked up from germline, CDR1 is LNHDA and CDR2 is SQIVND (reference sequence). The sequence was obtained from a man between 50 and 59 years old in good health. The chain is built from TRBV19 and TRBJ1-4, with unresolved D. Sequences were obtained from blood. CDR3 in amino acids: CASSASNEKLFF. The CDR3 DNA sequence: TGTGCCAGTAGTGCCAGCAATGAAAAACTGTTTTTT.